What follows is one TCR beta chain and its context. It has no known antigen specificity. No base quality values were provided; no much bigger clone lies one nucleotide off. Libraries were constructed by the immunoSEQ multiplex PCR assay. For the multiplex PCR, a mixture combining 60 forward primers for TCR Vbeta segments and 13 reverse primers for TCR Jbeta segments was used. The CDR3 region of rearranged TCR beta genes was amplified from genomic DNA by a multiplex PCR assay. The Illumina HiSeq System was used to sequence the amplified TCR beta libraries as 87-base-pair reads. The authors processed their data as follows. A later analysis tallied around 80 million unique TCR beta chains across the 550 to 850 repertoires, and 10 million to 11 million of those chains were shared by two or more donors. To remove PCR and sequencing errors, raw reads were error-corrected and collapsed into unique sequences using a nearest-neighbor algorithm that merged closely related sequences. Alignment of CDR3 sequences to IMGT reference sequences was used to assign V, D and J gene segments. For a sequence to be retained, at least a six-nucleotide match to both a V gene segment and a J gene segment was required. A rearrangement was called productive if the CDR3 had no stop codons and remained in frame with V and J, and every other rearrangement was called non-productive. Following IMGT convention, CDR3 was defined as the stretch from the second conserved V-encoded cysteine up to the conserved J-encoded phenylalanine. The earlier analysis of fewer than 750 of the donors excluded sequences that lacked an unambiguous match to a single V gene segment. In an earlier analysis of some 590 of the donors, a V segment was called functional when productive rearrangements were above 56.7%, and segregating when the standard deviation between donors exceeded 5%. A statistical classification framework was built to diagnose cytomegalovirus status from the catalog of TCR beta chain sequences. A later analysis assigned V and J genes by comparing TCR nucleotide sequences with IMGT/GENE-DB human TR gene sequences. Using the TCRdist pipeline, a later analysis assigned CDR3 sequences along with most-parsimonious VDJ recombination scenarios. In a later analysis, each TCR beta chain was defined by its CDR3 amino acid sequence together with its V-gene family, and reads lacking a unique V-gene family were excluded. To address suspected cross-contamination and a sequencing artifact, a later analysis removed some 620 highly shared, low-generation-probability nucleotide sequences. In a later analysis, a clonal expansion index was calculated for each public chain from normalized within-repertoire ranks of inferred template counts. A later analysis computed generation probabilities with a VDJ recombination model fitted to out-of-frame rearrangements, and checked the results against IGoR. In a later analysis, hypergeometric tests were used to score TCR-TCR, TCR-HLA and TCR-CMV co-occurrence, with a repertoire-size bias correction applied to TCR pairs. A later analysis estimated false discovery rates by permuting HLA or CMV assignments 20 times. In a later analysis, co-occurring TCRs were grouped with DBSCAN, and TCRdist sequence similarity was added when clustering was performed within HLA-allele-positive subsets. Repertoires with fewer than 30,000 or more than 120,000 public chains, plus five repertoires with anomalous nucleotide sharing, were excluded from co-occurrence clustering. In its TCRdb copy, this immuneACCESS table keeps in-frame sequences only and misses some clones. Where compared with another copy, unresolved V genes explain less than half of these, and the others have no known cause. That table gives V, J and clone size, and the DNA gave D and trimming. The sample table lists 87,000 or so clones, 60% to 85% of them with a count of one. The ten largest clones add up to around 5.3% of the sample.

For CDR1 and CDR2, the germline V gene (reference sequence) lists LNHDA and SQIVND. Trimming removed 3 bases from V and 7 bases from J, leaving 12 bases between the germline ends. Spanning cysteine to phenylalanine, the CDR3 consists of 13 amino acids. The kept DNA is CDR3 alone, 39 bases in frame from the first base. The record originates from a study of cytomegalovirus exposure and HLA in healthy donors (dated by TCRdb to 2016 to 2017). Regarding the study in general: An earlier analysis of approximately 640 of the donors reported 276 Gb of sequence data and around 110 million unique TCR beta sequences from roughly 200 million T cells. Rather than using new phenotypic data, the later analysis identified candidate immune exposures from TCR beta sequences and from how often those sequences occurred across donors. HLA typing included class I and class II loci at four-digit resolution. Of the roughly 400 genotyped donors, approximately 80% fell in the genetic ancestry cluster associated with self-reported Caucasian donors. High-throughput TCR immunosequencing, statistical association of individual TCRs with disease status, and machine learning were combined to predict cytomegalovirus infection status. The study aimed to test whether signatures of past pathogen exposure could be identified by cataloging public T cell receptors. An early release that covered approximately 600 HLA-typed donors contained around 300 gigabases of sequencing data and around 85 million unique TCR sequences. An earlier analysis of 500 to 750 of the donors applied high-throughput TCR beta sequencing to assess whether each TCR beta V gene segment acted as functional or pseudogenic. To study patterns of TCR occurrence, a later analysis re-analyzed previously published TCR beta repertoires from 650 to 750 donors and added high-resolution HLA genotyping. The number of donors typed differed by locus, with 629-630 for A, B, C, DRB1 and DQB1, approximately 500 for DQA1, 600 to 610 for DPA1, and roughly 450 for DPB1. Alongside the repertoire data, information on donor age, sex, ethnicity and CMV serostatus was compiled. Among about 390 genotyped donors of the cohort, an average of 235,054 unique TCR beta nucleotide sequences were sequenced per donor, roughly 18% of them non-productive. In addition to the first cohort of about 650 subjects, a separate validation cohort of about 120 different subjects was used. The study profiled the T cell repertoires of some 610 subjects by immunosequencing and related them to cytomegalovirus serostatus. All discovery cohort repertoires had been generated using a single sequencing platform. Five DR-DQ haplotypes were treated as single units for association and clustering because of strong linkage in the cohort. A later genetic analysis took genome-wide SNP genotypes for about three fifths of the 666 donors and used that subset as a discovery cohort. On the study overall, not on this receptor specifically: In a later analysis, HLA-associated TCR beta chains showed more clonal expansion and lower generation probabilities than non-associated chains that were equally common. A later analysis reported that several top co-occurrence clusters appeared linked to parvovirus B19, influenza, CMV and Epstein-Barr virus. Specific HLA alleles were associated with 15,000 to 20,000 TCR beta sequences at a false discovery rate of 0.05 in a later analysis. A total of fewer than 200 TCR beta chains were listed by the study as associated with cytomegalovirus. In a later analysis, TCR association rates were found to vary across HLA loci, with the most associated TCRs seen for DRB1 alleles and the fewest for HLA-C alleles. According to a later genetic analysis, donors in an Asian-associated ancestry cluster had fewer N-insertions in productive TCRs than the approximately 630-donor mean. Cytomegalovirus status was reported to be diagnosed by the classifier with high specificity and sensitivity in both the original and validation cohorts. Across donors, most TCR sequences were observed very rarely, whereas some public TCRs were present in many individuals. CMV serostatus was the only immune exposure information available for the cohort. Because the 87-base-pair reads could not distinguish some IMGT-functional V segments, including TRBV6-2 and TRBV6-3, those segments were excluded. In an earlier analysis of approximately 600 of the donors, most TCR beta V segments were observed in productive rearrangements about 87% or about 30% of the time, broadly matching IMGT annotations. Roughly uniform sequencing depth across donors was assumed in presence/absence analyses, although this assumption may not hold. A cluster of highly shared sequence variants was judged likely to represent a technical artifact of the sequencing pipeline. According to the authors, the approach could potentially be generalized to other disease states and immunological phenotypes. Correlated functional status among segregating V segments might reflect linkage disequilibrium, but an unknown experimental factor could not be ruled out. This cohort had only TCR beta chains sequenced, and the lack of alpha or paired-chain data limited which features could be detected. Because counts were too low, about 18 rarely observed V segments, including chromosome 9 orphons, were excluded from the earlier analysis of 587 of the donors. Because HLA typing was missing for some donors at each locus, association tests included only the typed subset. A further reported finding was that TCR beta sequences accurately predicted the HLA-A and HLA-B alleles for most subjects in the first cohort. Assigning TCR associations to individual alleles was difficult when HLA alleles, especially DR and DQ, strongly co-occurred. In a later analysis, most CMV-associated TCR beta chains were found to appear HLA-restricted, with HLA associations seemingly driven largely by CMV exposure. In a later genetic analysis, a missense DCLRE1C variant was associated with V-gene and J-gene trimming of TCR beta chains, and the association was replicated in an independent cohort. A few of the identified cytomegalovirus-associated TCR beta chains were confirmed in vitro to be specific for cytomegalovirus antigens.

In total, just over 650 healthy bone marrow donors made up the cohort. At the time of sampling, every cohort member was nominally healthy, though immune exposures that went unrecorded were likely present. The donor was CMV seronegative and belonged to the group of 380 or so seronegative cohort members. A peripheral blood sample was collected from each donor, and TCR beta sequencing was performed on peripheral blood mononuclear cells. The Qiagen DNeasy Blood Extraction Kit was used to extract genomic DNA from the blood cell samples. The source material was PBMCs. The sequence was collected from a woman between 35 and 50 years old in good health and CMV-seronegative. The chain links TRBV19 with TRBJ2-5; TRBD2 might be the D gene, on 6 matching bases. The DNA reads TGTGCCAGTAGTATGGAGGGAGAGGGGACCCAGTACTTC. Translated, it gives CASSMEGEGTQYF.